The entry below gives a single TCR beta chain sequence along with its context. No cognate antigen has been identified for it. The CDR3 measures 15 amino acids from cysteine to phenylalanine. Only the protein is available. CDR1 SQVTM and CDR2 ANQGSEA were looked up in the germline V gene. A commercial ELISA kit detecting HCMV-specific IgG in serum was used to determine HCMV serostatus. Ficoll density gradient centrifugation was used to isolate peripheral blood mononuclear cells from blood. These reads were obtained on an Illumina HiSeq 2000. 5'RACE template switching, by which a universal primer site and unique molecular identifiers were added, was used to make TCR beta cDNA libraries. Priming for cDNA synthesis came from the TCR beta constant segment, and two successive PCR amplification steps followed. In the authors' own workflow: MIGEC was used to demultiplex reads and group the reads by UMI, and MiTCR was used to assemble and quantify clonotypes. Only TCR cDNA sequences supported by at least two reads were kept to exclude erroneous sequences. The tcR package was used for downstream repertoire analysis, and clonotypes were matched between fractions using CDR3 nucleotide sequence together with V segment. Antigen specificity was annotated against VDJdb with VDJmatch, allowing one amino acid substitution in CDR3. Based on TCRdb reprocessing of the reads, there is one entry per CDR3 protein sequence, and DNA is missing. The V and J calls and clone size are TCRdb's, not the authors'. The sample table records about 140,000 distinct CDR3 sequences. The biggest ten clones account for 9.5% to 15% of the sample.

The sample belongs to a study of T cells expressing NK-cell markers (dated by TCRdb to the early 2020s). For the wider study: Under 10 donors provided sorted CD3+CD56+NKG2C+, CD3+CD56+NKG2C- and CD3+CD56-NKG2C+ T-cell subsets, whose TCR beta-chain repertoires were profiled. Among the eight sequenced donors, only one was HCMV-seronegative, while the other seven were HCMV-seropositive. The study sequenced eight donors, all healthy volunteers chosen at random: three men and five women. Libraries were sequenced as 2 x 150 bp reads on Illumina HiSeq 2000/2500, MiSeq or NextSeq. Results and caveats for the whole study, not just this receptor: For several donors, the dominant CD3+CD56+NKG2C+ clonotypes were among the top 10 CD8+ clonotypes and accounted for 1.0-7.0% of CD8+ T cells. Those dominant clonotypes were again the most abundant among CD3+CD56-NKG2C+ cells in several donors, at about 25-60.1%. It remained unclear whether the expanded NKG2C-expressing T cell clones were specific for HCMV antigens.

The sequence was obtained from a young man in good health. Donor details come from another sample of the same person, matched by shared clones. Sequenced material: blood T cells: a sorted CD56 or NKG2C T cell subset, CD4+ or CD8+ T cells, or bulk PBMC T cells (not recorded which). The chain links TRBV29-1 with TRBJ2-5; as DNA is missing, the TRBD2 call by TCRdb cannot be tested. The CDR3 region: CSVEASGIFQETQYF.